A selection of T cell receptor beta chains follows, all from one sample in a study of blood T cell repertoires in COVID-19. Assay: immunoSEQ multiplex PCR; the TCRdb copy retains only in-frame clones and omits some. This sample has approximately 500,000 clones, with roughly nine tenths found just once. What was sequenced was peripheral blood. The receptors originated from a woman aged 50 to 60 with COVID-19, enrolled during active disease. Each CDR3 is given with its conserved first and last residue. The D gene is left open where the match is weak. The listing skips clone size in some rows; elsewhere it reads once, few, many or a size class.

j_call clone_size d_call cdr3_length v_call cdr3_aa cdr3_nt
TRBJ1-4 - - 13 TRBV3-1/TRBV3-2 CASGGATNEKLFF TGTGCCAGCGGGGGGGCGACTAATGAAAAACTGTTTTTT
TRBJ1-2 once TRBD1 11 TRBV6-5 CASTTGVGYTF TGTGCCAGCACGACAGGGGTTGGCTACACCTTC
TRBJ1-6 once - 15 TRBV4-1 CASSQLSIRNSPLHF TGCGCCAGCAGCCAGCTTAGTATTCGGAATTCACCCCTCCACTTT
TRBJ1-6 - - 16 TRBV19 CASSSYGVVGNSPLHF TGTGCCAGTAGTTCCTACGGTGTGGTCGGGAATTCACCCCTCCACTTT
TRBJ1-2 - - 14 TRBV9 CASSAGGVVGGYTF TGTGCCAGCAGCGCGGGAGGGGTAGTCGGGGGCTACACCTTC
TRBJ1-1 - TRBD1 17 TRBV5-1 CASSEGRQGLRNTEAFF TGCGCCAGCAGTGAGGGCCGACAGGGGCTGAGGAACACTGAAGCTTTCTTT
TRBJ2-7 - - 15 TRBV5-1 CASSLRPTGVYEQYF TGCGCCAGCAGCCTCAGGCCTACGGGGGTCTACGAGCAGTACTTC
TRBJ2-2 - - 11 TRBV2 CASTGSAELFF TGTGCCAGCACGGGGTCTGCAGAGCTGTTTTTT
TRBJ1-1 - - 14 TRBV7-8 CASSPMTENTEAFF TGTGCCAGCAGCCCTATGACAGAGAACACTGAAGCTTTCTTT
TRBJ2-1 - TRBD2 14 TRBV19 CASLKGTSQNEQFF TGTGCCAGTCTAAAGGGGACTAGCCAAAATGAGCAGTTCTTC
TRBJ1-2 - - 13 TRBV27 CASSKSLNYGYTF TGTGCCAGCAGTAAATCCCTTAACTATGGCTACACCTTC
TRBJ1-1 - - 15 TRBV4-1 CASSQGLQGYTEAFF TGCGCCAGCAGCCAAGGGTTGCAGGGGTACACTGAAGCTTTCTTT
TRBJ2-3 - TRBD2 15 TRBV9 CASSLSGGSTDTQYF TGTGCCAGCAGTCTGAGCGGGGGAAGCACAGATACGCAGTATTTT
TRBJ1-3 - - 15 TRBV13 CASSRTRTSGNTIYF TGTGCCAGCAGCCGTACCCGGACTTCTGGAAACACCATATATTTT
TRBJ1-6 - - 14 TRBV2 CASSEGPNNSPLHF TGTGCCAGCAGTGAAGGCCCTAATAATTCACCCCTCCACTTT
TRBJ1-5 - - 13 TRBV9 CASSHGLNQPQHF TGTGCCAGCAGCCACGGACTTAATCAGCCCCAGCATTTT
TRBJ2-4 - - 17 TRBV24-1 CATSDPFLFRLLNIQYF TGTGCCACCAGTGACCCCTTTCTCTTCCGGTTGTTGAACATTCAGTACTTC
TRBJ2-3 - - 12 TRBV29-1 CSGNTGFDTQYF TGCAGCGGGAATACAGGGTTTGATACGCAGTATTTT
TRBJ1-5 - - 14 TRBV20-1 CSASGDISNQPQHF TGCAGTGCTAGTGGAGACATTAGCAATCAGCCCCAGCATTTT
TRBJ2-5 - - 13 TRBV12-3/TRBV12-4 CASSLASEETQYF TGTGCCAGCAGTTTAGCGTCTGAAGAGACCCAGTACTTC
TRBJ1-1 few - 13 TRBV7-9 CASSRTGGTEAFF TGTGCCAGCAGCCGCACCGGGGGGACGGAAGCTTTCTTT
TRBJ2-3 - - 15 TRBV5-4 CASSTRTDSTDTQYF TGTGCCAGCAGCACCAGGACAGACAGCACAGATACGCAGTATTTT
TRBJ1-1 - TRBD1 19 TRBV12-5 CASGLPRTGVPTLNTEAFF TGTGCTAGTGGTTTGCCCCGGACAGGAGTCCCCACGTTGAACACTGAAGCTTTCTTT
TRBJ1-2 - TRBD1 16 TRBV9 CASSVASTGGRRGYTF TGTGCCAGCAGCGTAGCTTCTACAGGGGGCCGACGTGGCTACACCTTC
TRBJ1-1 - - 15 TRBV6-5 CASSPWGGRNTEAFF TGTGCCAGCAGCCCCTGGGGGGGACGGAACACTGAAGCTTTCTTT
TRBJ2-4 - - 13 TRBV19 CASSTSHPGIQYF TGTGCCAGTAGTACTTCCCACCCGGGCATTCAGTACTTC
TRBJ1-1 - - 16 TRBV6-1 CASSEVHLPGITEAFF TGTGCCAGCAGTGAAGTACACCTTCCCGGGATCACTGAAGCTTTCTTT